This T cell receptor beta chain was sequenced in a study of T-cell reconstitution after alpha-beta-depleted transplantation in children (dated by TCRdb to 2016 to 2017). A note on the overall study: Using TCR repertoire profiling, the study followed T-cell immune reconstitution in a quantitative way in children after TCRalphabeta/CD19-depleted allogeneic hematopoietic cell transplantation.

Relative to germline, V is 2 bases shorter and J is 2 bases shorter, with 14 bases between their ends. The germline V gene gives CDR1 as ENHRY and CDR2 as SYGVKD. The CDR3 numbers 16 residues from cysteine through phenylalanine. Solely the CDR3 DNA is kept, with 48 bases framed from the first base. Library preparation was by PCR. TCRdb names Illumina HiSeq 2500 as the instrument used. To normalize quantification of the TCRbeta repertoire, the TCR libraries were built with molecular barcoding that relied on unique molecular identifiers. Starting from the raw public reads, TCRdb applied fastp trimming at Q25, assembled clones with MiXCR and retained in-frame beta chains. Each entry is one CDR3 protein sequence, shown with its most common DNA and genes. The sample contains over 550,000 distinct CDR3 sequences, 8% to 11% of them found a single time. The ten largest clones capture approximately 4.1% of the sample.

This clonotype was counted ten times or more. It has no known antigen specificity. No per-base quality is available; no much larger clone lies one base away. The receptor was derived from a human donor who donated a stem cell graft to a child with acute myeloid leukemia. This material consisted of PBMCs from the stem cell graft donor, taken from the stem cell graft. The rearrangement joined TRBV10-3 to TRBJ2-3, and TRBD2 may be the D gene, going by 6 matching bases. DNA sequence: TGTGCCATCAGTGAGCAGGGAGGAGCGGCCACAGATACGCAGTATTTT. It translates as CAISEQGGAATDTQYF.